This TCR beta chain derives from a study of blood T cell repertoires in COVID-19. Across the study: Spain, Italy and the United States supplied samples that represented acute and convalescent COVID-19. T cells, B-cell-depleted T cells, or PBMCs provided the cDNA or gDNA that served as material.

The CDR3 consists of 15 residues. The ends were cut back, 3 bases at V and 2 bases at J, with 13 bases in the middle. From germline, CDR1 is KGHSH and CDR2 LQKENI. Methods used by the authors: Reference gene primer amplification gave estimated nucleated cell counts. Here immunoSEQ multiplex PCR was the method, and the copy in TCRdb shows in-frame clones only, minus some. V and J calls and clone size follow that table, whereas D and trimming were derived from the DNA. The sample lists roughly 40,000 clones; more than 70% were seen once. This clone was observed a handful of times. The clonotype comes from a human donor in a cohort sampled during active COVID-19. The V and J genes are TRBV18 and TRBJ1-1; D gene uncertain. The specimen was peripheral blood. Here the CDR3 reads CASSPSRAPNTEAFF. The CDR3, as DNA: TGTGCCAGCTCACCGTCGAGGGCACCTAACACTGAAGCTTTCTTT.